These T cell receptor beta chains were read from a single sample in a study of T cells in Graves' hyperthyroidism and ophthalmopathy. Via MiXCR, TCRdb re-called the multiplex PCR reads, giving one row per CDR3 protein. The sample consists of under 750,000 distinct CDR3 sequences, roughly a sixth of them appearing once. The sequencing input was blood. These receptor sequences come from a woman in her forties or fifties with Graves' hyperthyroidism that later progressed to Graves' ophthalmopathy. Both conserved end residues are part of each CDR3. Fields, in order: clone size, V gene, J gene, D gene, CDR3 protein, CDR3 DNA. A D gene is named only where the DNA matches it firmly. Clone size is not always given. Where it is, it says once, few, many or a class for expanded clones.

clone size: few; V gene: TRBV7-9; J gene: TRBJ1-4; D gene: NA; CDR3 protein: CASSPLQVEELFF; CDR3 DNA: TGTGCCAGCAGCCCCCTCCAGGTCGAAGAACTGTTTTTT
clone size: many; V gene: TRBV20-1; J gene: TRBJ1-1; D gene: TRBD1; CDR3 protein: CSARDFGTALNTEAFF; CDR3 DNA: TGCAGTGCTAGAGATTTTGGGACAGCCTTGAACACTGAAGCTTTCTTT
clone size: many; V gene: TRBV5-1; J gene: TRBJ1-6; D gene: TRBD1; CDR3 protein: CASANAGTGGNSPLHF; CDR3 DNA: TGCGCCAGCGCGAACGCCGGGACAGGAGGGAATTCACCCCTCCACTTT
clone size: NA; V gene: TRBV7-3; J gene: TRBJ2-1; D gene: TRBD2; CDR3 protein: CGSSSPPTSGGTSYNEQFF; CDR3 DNA: TGTGGCAGCAGCTCCCCCCCGACTAGCGGGGGGACTTCCTACAATGAGCAGTTCTTC
clone size: once; V gene: TRBV5-5; J gene: TRBJ2-2; D gene: TRBD1; CDR3 protein: CASSLGDRGFGELFF; CDR3 DNA: TGTGCCAGCAGCTTGGGGGACAGGGGATTCGGGGAGCTGTTTTTT
clone size: NA; V gene: TRBV20-1; J gene: TRBJ1-6; D gene: NA; CDR3 protein: CSASIGTPSPLHF; CDR3 DNA: TGCAGTGCTAGTATCGGGACCCCTTCACCCCTCCACTTT
clone size: once; V gene: TRBV27; J gene: TRBJ2-4; D gene: NA; CDR3 protein: CASSRYSPEDGGKNIQYF; CDR3 DNA: TGTGCCAGCAGCCGATATTCGCCCGAAGATGGTGGCAAAAACATTCAGTACTTC
clone size: few; V gene: TRBV2; J gene: TRBJ1-2; D gene: NA; CDR3 protein: CASKGGRNYGYTF; CDR3 DNA: TGTGCCAGCAAGGGGGGCAGAAACTATGGCTACACCTTC
clone size: many; V gene: TRBV3-1; J gene: TRBJ1-1; D gene: TRBD1; CDR3 protein: CASSLGQGVKTEAFF; CDR3 DNA: TGTGCCAGCAGCCTCGGACAGGGGGTAAAAACTGAAGCTTTCTTT
clone size: NA; V gene: TRBV6-1; J gene: TRBJ1-6; D gene: TRBD1; CDR3 protein: CASSQRTGLYNSPLHF; CDR3 DNA: TGTGCCAGCAGTCAAAGGACAGGGTTGTATAATTCACCCCTCCACTTT
clone size: few; V gene: TRBV6-1; J gene: TRBJ2-7; D gene: TRBD1; CDR3 protein: CASSPTGSNYEQYF; CDR3 DNA: TGTGCCAGCAGCCCGACAGGGTCTAACTACGAGCAGTACTTC
clone size: NA; V gene: TRBV27; J gene: TRBJ2-7; D gene: NA; CDR3 protein: CASSLNRERMEQYF; CDR3 DNA: TGTGCCAGCAGCCTTAACCGGGAGCGCATGGAGCAGTACTTC
clone size: few; V gene: TRBV18; J gene: TRBJ2-2; D gene: NA; CDR3 protein: CASSRDGTANTGELFF; CDR3 DNA: TGTGCCAGCTCACGCGACGGGACCGCGAACACCGGGGAGCTGTTTTTT
clone size: few; V gene: TRBV12-3/TRBV12-4; J gene: TRBJ2-1; D gene: TRBD1; CDR3 protein: CANGQGPYNEQFF; CDR3 DNA: TGTGCCAATGGACAGGGGCCCTACAATGAGCAGTTCTTC
clone size: NA; V gene: TRBV6-5; J gene: TRBJ2-1; D gene: NA; CDR3 protein: CASSYSRLANEQFF; CDR3 DNA: TGTGCCAGCAGTTACTCACGGCTAGCCAATGAGCAGTTCTTC
clone size: many; V gene: TRBV20-1; J gene: TRBJ1-1; D gene: NA; CDR3 protein: CSARDEAVNTEAFF; CDR3 DNA: TGCAGTGCTAGAGACGAGGCTGTGAACACTGAAGCTTTCTTT
clone size: NA; V gene: TRBV7-6; J gene: TRBJ2-6; D gene: NA; CDR3 protein: CASSQPPGRGSSLSGANVLTF; CDR3 DNA: TGTGCCAGCAGCCAACCTCCCGGGAGAGGCTCTTCCCTCTCTGGGGCCAACGTCCTGACTTTC
clone size: NA; V gene: TRBV6-2/TRBV6-3; J gene: TRBJ2-3; D gene: NA; CDR3 protein: CASILGSTDTQYF; CDR3 DNA: NA
clone size: many; V gene: TRBV5-1; J gene: TRBJ1-2; D gene: NA; CDR3 protein: CASSLVRDQASGYTF; CDR3 DNA: TGCGCCAGCAGCTTGGTCCGGGATCAGGCTTCTGGCTACACCTTC
clone size: many; V gene: TRBV20-1; J gene: TRBJ2-4; D gene: TRBD1; CDR3 protein: CSARTGEAKNIQYF; CDR3 DNA: TGCAGTGCAAGGACAGGGGAAGCCAAAAACATTCAGTACTTC
clone size: NA; V gene: TRBV12-3/TRBV12-4; J gene: TRBJ2-7; D gene: NA; CDR3 protein: CASSAGPETTYEQYF; CDR3 DNA: TGTGCCAGCAGCGCGGGCCCCGAGACCACCTACGAGCAGTACTTC
clone size: many; V gene: TRBV5-1; J gene: TRBJ2-7; D gene: TRBD2; CDR3 protein: CASSYGTSGSYEQYF; CDR3 DNA: TGCGCCAGCAGCTACGGGACTAGCGGATCCTACGAGCAGTACTTC
clone size: NA; V gene: TRBV14; J gene: TRBJ2-5; D gene: TRBD1; CDR3 protein: CASSPGTGFRKTQYF; CDR3 DNA: TGTGCCAGCAGCCCCGGGACAGGGTTTAGGAAGACCCAGTACTTC
clone size: many; V gene: TRBV7-2; J gene: TRBJ2-3; D gene: NA; CDR3 protein: CASSRRLESTDTQYF; CDR3 DNA: TGTGCCAGCAGCCGAAGACTGGAAAGCACAGATACGCAGTATTTT
clone size: NA; V gene: TRBV5-1; J gene: TRBJ1-6; D gene: TRBD1; CDR3 protein: CASSTDRGYNSPLHF; CDR3 DNA: TGCGCCAGCAGCACGGACAGGGGTTATAATTCACCCCTCCACTTT
clone size: NA; V gene: TRBV15; J gene: TRBJ1-1; D gene: NA; CDR3 protein: CATSGSTGLGIEAFF; CDR3 DNA: TGTGCCACCAGCGGAAGCACAGGGTTGGGGATTGAAGCTTTCTTT
clone size: few; V gene: TRBV5-4; J gene: TRBJ2-7; D gene: TRBD1; CDR3 protein: CASSSRDRAHEQYF; CDR3 DNA: TGTGCCAGCAGCTCCCGGGACAGGGCTCACGAGCAGTACTTC
clone size: many; V gene: TRBV6-1; J gene: TRBJ2-5; D gene: NA; CDR3 protein: CASSEPVGYKETQYF; CDR3 DNA: TGTGCCAGCAGTGAGCCCGTGGGGTACAAAGAGACCCAGTACTTC
clone size: many; V gene: TRBV5-6; J gene: TRBJ1-6; D gene: TRBD1; CDR3 protein: CASRGAGTGGSPLHF; CDR3 DNA: TGTGCCAGCAGGGGGGCCGGGACAGGGGGTTCACCCCTCCACTTT
clone size: many; V gene: TRBV10-2; J gene: TRBJ1-1; D gene: NA; CDR3 protein: CASRVGAYTEAFF; CDR3 DNA: TGCGCCAGCAGGGTGGGGGCGTATACTGAAGCTTTCTTT
clone size: many; V gene: TRBV3-1; J gene: TRBJ1-2; D gene: NA; CDR3 protein: CASSQDGKGGFYGYTF; CDR3 DNA: TGTGCCAGCAGCCAAGATGGCAAAGGGGGTTTCTATGGCTACACCTTC
clone size: NA; V gene: TRBV10-3; J gene: TRBJ1-1; D gene: TRBD1; CDR3 protein: CAISEPNPGPGGTEAFF; CDR3 DNA: TGTGCCATCAGTGAGCCCAACCCGGGTCCAGGGGGGACTGAAGCTTTCTTT
clone size: NA; V gene: TRBV3-1; J gene: TRBJ1-1; D gene: NA; CDR3 protein: CANSHAGEGSEAFF; CDR3 DNA: TGTGCCAACAGCCATGCAGGGGAGGGATCTGAAGCTTTCTTT
clone size: few; V gene: TRBV5-1; J gene: TRBJ1-2; D gene: NA; CDR3 protein: CASHSFYGYTF; CDR3 DNA: TGCGCCAGCCACAGCTTCTATGGCTACACCTTC
clone size: NA; V gene: TRBV5-1; J gene: TRBJ2-1; D gene: NA; CDR3 protein: CASWDEYNEQFF; CDR3 DNA: TGCGCCAGCTGGGACGAGTACAATGAGCAGTTCTTC
clone size: many; V gene: TRBV11-2; J gene: TRBJ2-1; D gene: TRBD1; CDR3 protein: CASSLGTGDNEQFF; CDR3 DNA: TGTGCCAGCAGCTTAGGGACAGGGGACAATGAGCAGTTCTTC
clone size: few; V gene: TRBV19; J gene: TRBJ1-4; D gene: TRBD1; CDR3 protein: CASSSRDSNEKLFF; CDR3 DNA: TGTGCCAGTAGTAGCCGGGACAGCAATGAAAAACTGTTTTTT
clone size: many; V gene: TRBV3-1; J gene: TRBJ1-1; D gene: NA; CDR3 protein: CASSSGAQGGTEAFF; CDR3 DNA: TGTGCCAGCAGCTCAGGAGCGCAGGGAGGTACTGAAGCTTTCTTT
clone size: few; V gene: TRBV12-3/TRBV12-4; J gene: TRBJ2-7; D gene: NA; CDR3 protein: CASTFRDRSTYEQYF; CDR3 DNA: TGTGCCAGCACCTTCCGGGACCGGTCGACCTACGAGCAGTACTTC
clone size: many; V gene: TRBV12-3/TRBV12-4; J gene: TRBJ1-2; D gene: NA; CDR3 protein: CASSPRAAMNGYGYTF; CDR3 DNA: TGTGCCAGCAGTCCTCGGGCGGCTATGAATGGCTATGGCTACACCTTC
clone size: NA; V gene: TRBV19; J gene: TRBJ2-3; D gene: TRBD2; CDR3 protein: CASSIFRGGTDTQYF; CDR3 DNA: TGTGCCAGTAGTATATTTCGGGGGGGCACAGATACGCAGTATTTT
clone size: NA; V gene: TRBV2; J gene: TRBJ1-1; D gene: NA; CDR3 protein: CASSEIGGMHVGGAFF; CDR3 DNA: TGTGCCAGCAGTGAAATTGGTGGAATGCACGTCGGTGGAGCTTTCTTT
clone size: NA; V gene: TRBV12-3/TRBV12-4; J gene: TRBJ2-3; D gene: TRBD2; CDR3 protein: CASSLTLAGAGTDTQYF; CDR3 DNA: TGTGCCAGCAGTTTAACGCTAGCGGGAGCCGGGACAGATACGCAGTATTTT
clone size: few; V gene: TRBV11-2; J gene: TRBJ2-1; D gene: TRBD2; CDR3 protein: CASSSTLAGGNEQFF; CDR3 DNA: TGTGCCAGCAGCTCAACCTTAGCGGGGGGAAATGAGCAGTTCTTC
clone size: few; V gene: TRBV6-2/TRBV6-3; J gene: TRBJ1-6; D gene: NA; CDR3 protein: CATKTGRGHSPLHF; CDR3 DNA: TGTGCCACCAAAACGGGCAGGGGACACTCACCCCTCCACTTT
clone size: NA; V gene: TRBV9; J gene: TRBJ1-1; D gene: NA; CDR3 protein: CASSLREQAFF; CDR3 DNA: TGTGCCAGCAGCCTCCGGGAGCAGGCTTTCTTT
clone size: NA; V gene: TRBV29-1; J gene: TRBJ1-2; D gene: NA; CDR3 protein: CSVALSFTNYGYTF; CDR3 DNA: TGCAGCGTTGCCCTCTCCTTTACTAACTATGGCTACACCTTC
clone size: NA; V gene: TRBV9; J gene: TRBJ1-1; D gene: TRBD1; CDR3 protein: CASSETTGAVMNTEAFF; CDR3 DNA: TGTGCCAGCAGCGAGACGACAGGGGCGGTGATGAACACTGAAGCTTTCTTT
clone size: many; V gene: TRBV7-8; J gene: TRBJ1-6; D gene: NA; CDR3 protein: CASRFRGGDSPLHF; CDR3 DNA: TGTGCCAGCAGATTCAGGGGAGGGGACTCACCCCTCCACTTT
clone size: NA; V gene: TRBV6-1; J gene: TRBJ1-5; D gene: NA; CDR3 protein: CASSESFGGGNQPQHF; CDR3 DNA: TGTGCCAGCAGTGAGTCTTTCGGCGGGGGGAATCAGCCCCAGCATTTT
clone size: NA; V gene: TRBV7-9; J gene: TRBJ2-5; D gene: NA; CDR3 protein: CASTEGGRETQYF; CDR3 DNA: TGTGCCAGCACCGAAGGGGGGCGAGAGACCCAGTACTTC
clone size: many; V gene: TRBV2; J gene: TRBJ2-1; D gene: NA; CDR3 protein: CASRPGRPYNEQFF; CDR3 DNA: TGTGCCAGCAGGCCGGGACGCCCCTACAATGAGCAGTTCTTC
clone size: NA; V gene: TRBV12-3/TRBV12-4; J gene: TRBJ1-5; D gene: NA; CDR3 protein: CASSFGDRNQPQHF; CDR3 DNA: TGTGCCAGCAGTTTTGGGGACCGCAATCAGCCCCAGCATTTT